Sequencing of this T cell receptor (beta chain) was carried out in a study of vaccination and CD4 T cells after COVID-19. The assay that was used to sequence DNA from cultured CD4+ T cells was the Oncomine TCR Beta short-read assay. TCRdb reanalysed the PCR reads using MiXCR and keeps one entry per CDR3 protein. The sample shows approximately 10,000 distinct CDR3 sequences, roughly half of them seen only once. Treatment denoted: roughly nine-day PBMC culture with coronavirus spike peptide pools or control peptides (ViraFEST assay). Culture conditions combined two million PBMCs per well with 9.5 to 10 IU/ml IL-2 and approximately 11 ug/ml peptide pools. Trimming took 5 bases from V and 0 from J; bases not matched to a gene: 0. Germline lookup yields CDR1 GTSNPN and CDR2 SVGIG (reference sequence). This CDR3 comprises 12 residues. Worth noting for this clonotype: As yet, its antigen is unknown.

Sequenced input: CD4+ T cells from blood, cultured in vitro. This chain links TRBV30 with TRBJ1-1; 7 bases are a match to TRBD1. This receptor was taken from a human donor who had recovered from COVID-19. The CDR3 region is CAWGQVNTEAFF. The CDR3 DNA reads as TGTGCCTGGGGACAGGTGAACACTGAAGCTTTCTTT.